Below, 15 T cell receptor beta chains from the same sample are listed, as sequenced in a study of human T cells and chemical hapten exposure. TCRdb re-called the RACE reads through MiXCR, storing one row per CDR3 protein. The table lists 380,000 or so distinct CDR3 sequences, approximately 5% of them singletons. Time point described: pre-sensitization, week 0. Treatment meaning: therapeutic diphenylcyclopropenone sensitization with weekly scalp DPC. Sequencing was performed on whole blood, taken in connection with sensitization to the hapten diphenylcyclopropenone (DPC). Receptors were obtained from a woman aged 18 to 35 with alopecia areata. Some clones in this sample may be carry-over from other donors' samples.

This clonotype was observed a few times. The chain has TRBV18 and TRBJ1-3, with D tentatively TRBD1 (5 bases). Germline V gene lookup returns CDR1 KGHSH and CDR2 LQKENI. Trimming took off 6 bases at V and 4 bases at J, with 13 bases between the two ends. The CDR3 extends over 14 amino acids. Written as DNA, the CDR3 is TGTGCCAGCTCCAGGGAAGGTTACGGAAACACCATATATTTT. Its protein product is CASSREGYGNTIYF.

This clonotype was seen repeatedly, ten times or more. The chain joins TRBV6-1 to TRBJ2-7, with TRBD2 as a possible D gene (5 bases). The germline gives CDR1 MNHNS, CDR2 SASEGT. This CDR3 spans 15 amino acids. The V gene lost 2 bases and the J gene lost 2 bases, with 13 bases spanning the gap. CDR3 DNA: TGTGCCAGCAGTGAATCAGCCTGGACTCCCTACGAGCAGTACTTC. Translated, it gives CASSESAWTPYEQYF.

This clonotype was observed at least ten times. The V gene is TRBV10-3, the J gene TRBJ2-7; D possibly corresponds to TRBD2 (6 bases). V was trimmed by 11 bases and J by 5 bases, leaving 28 bases between them. This CDR3 is built from 16 residues. Germline-derived CDR1 and CDR2 are ENHRY and SYGVKD. The CDR3 coding sequence is TGTGCCTCGTGCCCCGGCGGGGACTCCCTCGCCGACGAGCAGTACTTC. This translates into CASCPGGDSLADEQYF.

Concerning this clonotype itself: The limits of the CDR3 on the DNA are not certain, so only TCRdb's listed CDR3 is given. CDR3 sequence: CASSVGALMKNCFF. The chain is built from TRBV2 and TRBJ1-4; the listed D gene, TRBD1, was not tested against the DNA. Counting both end residues, the CDR3 totals 14 amino acids. Germline V gene data show CDR1 as SNHLY and CDR2 as FYNNEI.

For the CDR3, the DNA is TGTGCCAGCAGCTTCCCCGGGACAGGGGACGAGGAGACCCAGTACTTC. Its protein product is CASSFPGTGDEETQYF. The chain recombines TRBV7-2 with TRBJ2-5; 10 bases are a match to TRBD1. The CDR3 extends over 16 amino acids. With V trimmed by 3 bases and J by 5 bases, 9 bases remained unmatched. The germline V gene has CDR1 SGHTA and CDR2 FQGNSA.

This clonotype occurred many times. The chain uses TRBV2 and TRBJ2-1; D uncertain. Germline loops: CDR1 SNHLY, CDR2 FYNNEI. The CDR3 covers 13 residues. V lost 1 base and J lost 6, with 7 bases in between. The DNA for the CDR3 is TGTGCCAGCAGTGAAGATTCCGGCAATGAGCAGTTCTTC. This encodes CASSEDSGNEQFF.

This clonotype showed up just a few times. This rearrangement joins TRBV20-1 to TRBJ2-7; D is ambiguous. The CDR3 spans 14 residues. In germline, CDR1 is DFQATT, CDR2 SNEGSKA (reference sequence). The ends were cut back, 0 bases at V and 2 bases at J, with 11 bases in the middle. Written as DNA, the CDR3 is TGCAGTGCTAGAGATCAGAGGCAGACCTACGAGCAGTACTTC. This translates into CSARDQRQTYEQYF.

The sample holds many counts of this clonotype. The V call is TRBV29-1, the J call TRBJ2-7; D not certain. V shed 6 bases and J shed 7 bases, with 16 bases lying between them. This CDR3 has 12 residues. CDR1 is SQVTM, CDR2 ANQGSEA, per germline. The CDR3 coding sequence is TGCAGCGTCCGAACTCCCCCGGAGGAGCAGTACTTC. As protein: CSVRTPPEEQYF.

This clonotype was seen ten or more times. As DNA, the CDR3 is TGTGCCAGCAGTGACGGACAGGGGAAGAGTGAAAAACTGTTTTTT. It translates to CASSDGQGKSEKLFF. The genes are TRBV6-1 and TRBJ1-4; TRBD1 aligns across 9 bases. Germline lookup yields CDR1 MNHNS and CDR2 SASEGT. CDR3 length: 15 amino acids. With 3 bases clipped from V and 7 bases from J, the junction kept 6 bases outside the gene matches.

This chain connects TRBV19 to TRBJ2-1; 8 positions match TRBD1. Germline V gives CDR1 LNHDA, CDR2 SQIVND (reference sequence). Losses at the gene ends were 5 bases for V and 7 bases for J; bases not matched to a gene: 10. The CDR3 runs 15 residues. The DNA of the CDR3 is TGTGCCAGTAGTCGCCCCAGACAGGGGATTAATGAGCAGTTCTTC. Protein sequence: CASSRPRQGINEQFF.

This clonotype was counted only a few times. V usage is TRBV5-5 and J usage is TRBJ1-3; D unclear. Germline CDR1 SGHKS, CDR2 YYEKEE (reference sequence). This CDR3 has 15 amino acids. Trimming cost V 4 bases and J 0 bases, with 11 bases left between them. CDR3 bases: TGTGCCAGCAGCCCACAAGCGGGCTCTGGAAACACCATATATTTT. Amino acids: CASSPQAGSGNTIYF.

This clonotype was counted at least ten times. The chain links TRBV12-3 or TRBV12-4 to TRBJ1-1, with D unresolved. CDR3 length: 15 amino acids. The V gene lost 2 bases and the J gene lost 5 bases, with 15 bases spanning the gap. CDR3 bases: TGTGCCAGCAGTTTAAGGTCCGGTTTTAGAACTGAAGCTTTCTTT. Its protein product is CASSLRSGFRTEAFF.

This clonotype was counted between two and nine times. The chain combines TRBV6-2 or TRBV6-3 with TRBJ1-1, with D possibly TRBD1 on 5 matching bases. The CDR3 length is 13 residues. Germline CDR1 MNHEY, CDR2 SVGEGT. Between the trimmed V and J ends, which lost 7 bases and 3 bases, there was a span of 12 bases. CDR3 sequence (DNA): TGTGCCAGCACCCCCACAGGCTACACTGAAGCTTTCTTT. This gives the protein CASTPTGYTEAFF.

The chain links TRBV5-1 to TRBJ2-1, with TRBD1 matching 10 bases. CDR3 length equals 14 residues. CDR1 and CDR2 (germline): SGHRS, YFSETQ. V trimming: 4 bases; J trimming: 7 bases; junction bases outside the gene matches: 5. The CDR3 DNA reads as TGCGCCAGCAGCACCTGGACAGGGGGGAATGAGCAGTTCTTC. Translating it yields CASSTWTGGNEQFF.

This clonotype came up many times. The chain recombines TRBV3-1 with TRBJ1-2; 8 bases agree with TRBD1. From germline, CDR1 is LGHDT and CDR2 YNNKEL (reference sequence). After removal of 5 bases from V and 8 bases from J, the junction contained 4 bases not matched to a gene. This CDR3 spans 12 amino acids. The DNA of the CDR3 is TGTGCCAGCAGCTATGACAGGGGAGGCTACACCTTC. Amino acids: CASSYDRGGYTF.